This T cell receptor (beta chain) was obtained from a study of T cells after yellow fever vaccination. Overall study findings and caveats: Clones that expanded after primary vaccination mostly reappeared after the booster (around 96% CD4, approximately 85% CD8).

This clonotype was seen more than once but under ten times. No antigen is known for it. TCRdb reanalysed the 5' RACE reads using MiXCR and keeps one entry per CDR3 protein. This sample carries 450,000 to 550,000 distinct CDR3 sequences, about a fifth of them seen once, and the ten largest clones take approximately 16%. CDR1 is SGHTA and CDR2 is FQGNSA in the germline V gene. The CDR3 totals 14 residues. The germline V and J ends were trimmed by 5 bases and 4 bases, with 11 bases remaining between them. The receptor comes from a man between 18 and 35 years old who received the YFV17D yellow fever vaccine. The source was PBMCs, collected less than 25 days after the first yellow fever vaccination. This chain joins TRBV7-2 and TRBJ2-2; TRBD1 might be the D (6 bases). DNA of the CDR3: TGTGCCAGCAGCGTCGACAGGTTCACCGGGGAGCTGTTTTTT. This gives the protein CASSVDRFTGELFF.